This T cell receptor beta chain is from a study of long-term antiretroviral therapy in people with HIV. About the research overall: Some samples came about a decade before the 2015 immediate-ART recommendation, and these were the earliest.

Runs used v3.0 of the immunoSEQ assay and were done at survey level. Generated by immunoSEQ multiplex PCR, the TCRdb table keeps only in-frame clones and is missing some. Of thousands of clones in the sample, just under 75% are singletons; the top ten hold 6.5% to 8.5%. General observations from the study: Post-treatment diversity went higher with ART but stayed below transplant donor controls. The study collected blood between about 2003 and 2018, possibly under older ART regimens. Information pertaining to ART adherence, viral resistance or therapeutic modifications was not obtained.

About this clone: What it binds is unknown.

This receptor was obtained from a man younger than 35 with HIV. The specimen was unsorted PBMCs, collected 0.1 years before starting antiretroviral therapy.

CDR3 protein: CASSFARGSTEAFF. CDR3 coding DNA: TGTGCCAGCAGTTTTGCCAGGGGAAGCACTGAAGCTTTCTTT. The chain combines TRBV6-6 with TRBJ1-1, with D perhaps TRBD1 (6 bases). The V end lost 4 bases, the J end lost 4 bases, and 13 bases lay between the germline ends. Looked up from germline, CDR1 is MNHNY and CDR2 is SVGAGI (reference sequence). The CDR3 has 14 residues.